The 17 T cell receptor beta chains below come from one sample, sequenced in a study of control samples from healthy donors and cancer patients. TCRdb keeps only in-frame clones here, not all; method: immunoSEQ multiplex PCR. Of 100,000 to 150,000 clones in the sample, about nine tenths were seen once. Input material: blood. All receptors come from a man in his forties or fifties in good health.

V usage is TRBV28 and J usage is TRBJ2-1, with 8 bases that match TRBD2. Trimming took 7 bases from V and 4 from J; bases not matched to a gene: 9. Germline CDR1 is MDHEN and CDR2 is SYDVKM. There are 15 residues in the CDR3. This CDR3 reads CASTGGDSIYNEQFF. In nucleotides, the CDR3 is TGTGCCAGCACCGGGGGGGACTCGATATACAATGAGCAGTTCTTC.

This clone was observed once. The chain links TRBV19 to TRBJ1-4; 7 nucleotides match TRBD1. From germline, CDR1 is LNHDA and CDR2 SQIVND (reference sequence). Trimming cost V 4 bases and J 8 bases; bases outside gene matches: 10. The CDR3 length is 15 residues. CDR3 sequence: CASSTYGTVEEKLFF. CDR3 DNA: TGTGCCAGTAGTACTTACGGGACAGTGGAGGAAAAACTGTTTTTT.

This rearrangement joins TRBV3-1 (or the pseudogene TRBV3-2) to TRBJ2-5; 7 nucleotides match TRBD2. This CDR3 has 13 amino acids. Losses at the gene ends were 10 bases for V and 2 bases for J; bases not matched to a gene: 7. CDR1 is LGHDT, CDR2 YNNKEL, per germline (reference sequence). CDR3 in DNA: TGTGCCACGTGTGCAGCGGGGCAAGAGACCCAGTACTTC. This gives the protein CATCAAGQETQYF.

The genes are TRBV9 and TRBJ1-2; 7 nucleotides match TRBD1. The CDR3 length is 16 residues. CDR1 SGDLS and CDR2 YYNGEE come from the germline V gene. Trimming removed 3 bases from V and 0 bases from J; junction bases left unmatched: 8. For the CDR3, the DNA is TGTGCCAGCAGCGCTACAGGGGCTCTCGCTAACTATGGCTACACCTTC. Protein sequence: CASSATGALANYGYTF.

As DNA, the CDR3 is TGTGCCAGCAGCCTGGACCCTCAACTCAATCAGCCCCAGCATTTT. It translates to CASSLDPQLNQPQHF. The chain recombines TRBV5-4 with TRBJ1-5; D not resolved. Trimming pared 4 bases from V and 3 bases from J, leaving 14 bases between. The CDR3 runs 15 residues. Germline V gene lookup returns CDR1 SGHNT and CDR2 YYREEE (reference sequence).

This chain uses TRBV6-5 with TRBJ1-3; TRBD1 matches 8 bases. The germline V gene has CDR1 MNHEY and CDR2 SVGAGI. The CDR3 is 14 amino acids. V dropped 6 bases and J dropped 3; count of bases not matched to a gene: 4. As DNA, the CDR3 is TGTGCCAGCAGCAGGGACAGGAGTGGAAACACCATATATTTT. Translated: CASSRDRSGNTIYF.

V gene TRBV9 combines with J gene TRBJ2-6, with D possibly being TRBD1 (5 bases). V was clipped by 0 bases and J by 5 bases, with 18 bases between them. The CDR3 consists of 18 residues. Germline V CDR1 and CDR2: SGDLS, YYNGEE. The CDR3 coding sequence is TGTGCCAGCAGCGTAGGGATAGGGGTCCCGGTCCGGGCCAACGTCCTGACTTTC. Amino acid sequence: CASSVGIGVPVRANVLTF.

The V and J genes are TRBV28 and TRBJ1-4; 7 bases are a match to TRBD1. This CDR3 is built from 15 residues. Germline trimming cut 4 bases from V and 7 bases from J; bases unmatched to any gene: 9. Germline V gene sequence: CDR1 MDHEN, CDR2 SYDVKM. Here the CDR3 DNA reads TGTGCCAGCAGTTCCCCCGCAGGGGGATTTGAAAAACTGTTTTTT. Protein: CASSSPAGGFEKLFF.

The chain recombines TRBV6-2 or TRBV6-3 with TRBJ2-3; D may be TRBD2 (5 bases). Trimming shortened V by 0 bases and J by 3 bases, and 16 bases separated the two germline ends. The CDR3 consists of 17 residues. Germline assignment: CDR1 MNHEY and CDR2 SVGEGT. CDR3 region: CASSYSPRPRRTDTQYF. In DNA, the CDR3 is TGTGCCAGCAGTTACTCGCCCCGCCCCAGGAGGACAGATACGCAGTATTTT.

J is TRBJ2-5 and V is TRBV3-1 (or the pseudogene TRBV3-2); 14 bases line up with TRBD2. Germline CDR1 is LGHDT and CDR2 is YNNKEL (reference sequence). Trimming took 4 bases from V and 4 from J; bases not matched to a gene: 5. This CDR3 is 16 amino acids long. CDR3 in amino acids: CASSPRTSGGPETQYF. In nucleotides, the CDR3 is TGTGCCAGCAGCCCCAGGACTAGCGGGGGGCCAGAGACCCAGTACTTC.

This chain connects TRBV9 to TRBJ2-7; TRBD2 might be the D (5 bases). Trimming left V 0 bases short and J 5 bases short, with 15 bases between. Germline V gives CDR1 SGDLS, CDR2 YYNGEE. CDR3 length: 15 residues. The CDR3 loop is CASSVEHRGRDEQYF. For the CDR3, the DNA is TGTGCCAGCAGCGTAGAGCACCGGGGAAGGGACGAGCAGTACTTC. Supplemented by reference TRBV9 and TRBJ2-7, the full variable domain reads DSGVTQTPKHLITATGQRVTLRCSPRSGDLSVYWYQQSLDQGLQFLIQYYNGEERAKGNILERFSAQQFPDLHSELNLSSLELGDSALYFCASSVEHRGRDEQYFGPGTRLTVT.

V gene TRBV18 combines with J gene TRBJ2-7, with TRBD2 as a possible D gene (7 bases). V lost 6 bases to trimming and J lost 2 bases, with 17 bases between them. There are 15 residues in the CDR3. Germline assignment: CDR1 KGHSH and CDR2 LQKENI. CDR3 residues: CASSPKGGVPYEQYF. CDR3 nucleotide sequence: TGTGCCAGCTCTCCTAAGGGGGGGGTCCCCTACGAGCAGTACTTC.

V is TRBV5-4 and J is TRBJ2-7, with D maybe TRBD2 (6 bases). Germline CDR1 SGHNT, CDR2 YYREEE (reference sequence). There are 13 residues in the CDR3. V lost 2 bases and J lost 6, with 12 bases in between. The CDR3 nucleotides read TGTGCCAGCAGCTTACGGGCGGGGCGCGAGCAGTACTTC. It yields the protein CASSLRAGREQYF.

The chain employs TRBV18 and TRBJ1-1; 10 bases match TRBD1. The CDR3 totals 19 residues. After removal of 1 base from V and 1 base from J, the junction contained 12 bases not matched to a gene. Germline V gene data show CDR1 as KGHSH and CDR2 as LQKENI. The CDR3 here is CASSPRQIRDRGPNTEAFF. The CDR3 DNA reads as TGTGCCAGCTCACCACGACAAATCCGGGACAGGGGACCGAACACTGAAGCTTTCTTT.

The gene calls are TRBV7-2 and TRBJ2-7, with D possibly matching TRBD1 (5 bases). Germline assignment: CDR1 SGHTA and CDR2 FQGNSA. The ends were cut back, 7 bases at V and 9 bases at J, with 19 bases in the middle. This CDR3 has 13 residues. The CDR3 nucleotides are TGTGCCAGCACCCTTGGGGCACAATGGGCGCAGTACTTC. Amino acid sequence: CASTLGAQWAQYF.

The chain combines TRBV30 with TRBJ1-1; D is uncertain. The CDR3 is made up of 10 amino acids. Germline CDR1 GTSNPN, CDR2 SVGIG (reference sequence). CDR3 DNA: TGTGCTGTTCTGAACACTGAAGCTTTCTTT. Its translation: CAVLNTEAFF. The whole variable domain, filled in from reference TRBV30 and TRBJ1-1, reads SQTIHQWPATLVQPVGSPLSLECTVEGTSNPNLYWYRQAAGRGLQLLFYSVGIGQISSEVPQNLSASRPQDRQFILSSKKLLLSDSGFYLCAVLNTEAFFGQGTRLTVV.

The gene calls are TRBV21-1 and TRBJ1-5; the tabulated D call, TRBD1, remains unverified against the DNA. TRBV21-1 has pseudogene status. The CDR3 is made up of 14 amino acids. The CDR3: CASRGYRENQPQHF. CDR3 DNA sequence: TGTGCCAGCAGAGGGTACAGGGAGAATCAGCCCCAGCATTTT.